Below, 27 T cell receptor beta chains from the same sample are listed, as sequenced in a study of shared clonotypes between healthy human individuals. Using immunoSEQ multiplex PCR, the repertoire was profiled, and TCRdb retains in-frame clones only, with some absent. Here the sample spans roughly 810,000 clones, 90% to 97% being singletons. In the naive CD8 group, cells lacked CD45RO and were positively selected for CCR7, so terminally differentiated effector memory CD45RA+ cells were left out. Sequencing was done on a sample of naive CD8+ T cells sorted from blood. These receptors were collected from a man in his thirties or forties in good health.

A remark on this clone: The sample contains more than one DNA sequence encoding this CDR3. The chain couples TRBV11-2 to TRBJ2-3; D remains ambiguous. Germline-derived CDR1 and CDR2 are SGHAT and FQNNGV. The CDR3 sequence is 13 residues long. The V end lost 0 bases, the J end lost 6 bases, and 7 bases lay between the germline ends. CDR3 DNA: TGTGCCAGCAGCTTAGATCCACGTGATACGCAGTATTTT. It is translated as CASSLDPRDTQYF.

The chain recombines TRBV7-9 with TRBJ2-1; D not certain. CDR3 size: 14 residues. The V gene's germline CDR1 is SEHNR and CDR2 FQNEAQ (reference sequence). V dropped 3 bases and J dropped 0 bases, with 6 bases sitting between them. The CDR3 sequence is CASSLKSSYNEQFF. The CDR3 nucleotides read TGTGCCAGCAGCTTGAAGAGCTCCTACAATGAGCAGTTCTTC.

This chain connects TRBV7-6 to TRBJ2-5, with 9 nucleotides matching TRBD2. CDR3 length: 15 residues. CDR1 and CDR2 from the germline V gene are SGHVS and FNYEAQ. V was pared by 5 bases and J by 5 bases, with 9 bases of the junction left unmatched. CDR3 nucleotide sequence: TGTGCCAGCAGCCCTAGGGCCACTAGCGGGGAGACCCAGTACTTC. Translating gives CASSPRATSGETQYF.

The gene calls are TRBV11-3 and TRBJ2-1; D may be TRBD2 (5 bases). The CDR3 is 18 residues long. The ends were cut back, 0 bases at V and 5 bases at J, with 20 bases in the middle. Germline V CDR1 and CDR2: SGHNT, YENEEA. The CDR3 protein is CASSLEGYGALGDNEQFF. In nucleotides, the CDR3 is TGTGCCAGCAGCTTAGAAGGATATGGCGCACTCGGGGACAATGAGCAGTTCTTC.

This rearrangement joins TRBV5-1 to TRBJ2-1; tentatively, D is TRBD2 (6 bases). Germline loops: CDR1 SGHRS, CDR2 YFSETQ. This CDR3 has 16 amino acids. Deletions cut 2 bases from V and 0 bases from J, with 12 bases between. As DNA, the CDR3 is TGCGCCAGCAGCTTCGGGTCGGGACTCTCCTACAATGAGCAGTTCTTC. Amino acid sequence: CASSFGSGLSYNEQFF. The variable domain in full, with the rest retrieved from reference TRBV5-1 and TRBJ2-1, is KAGVTQTPRYLIKTRGQQVTLSCSPISGHRSVSWYQQTPGQGLQFLFEYFSETQRNKGNFPGRFSGRQFSNSRSEMNVSTLELGDSALYLCASSFGSGLSYNEQFFGPGTRLTVL.

CDR3 coding DNA: TGTGCCAGCAGCTACATAGACAGGGACGGCTACACCTTC. Amino acids: CASSYIDRDGYTF. This chain links TRBV13 with TRBJ1-2, with 7 bases aligning to TRBD1. After removal of 4 bases from V and 8 bases from J, the junction contained 7 bases not matched to a gene. Looked up from germline, CDR1 is PRHDT and CDR2 is FYEKMQ (reference sequence). This CDR3 contains 13 residues.

The gene calls are TRBV5-6 and TRBJ2-5, with 7 bases lining up with TRBD1. Per the germline V gene, CDR1 is SGHDT and CDR2 is YYEEEE. Germline trimming cut 4 bases from V and 1 base from J; bases unmatched to any gene: 10. The CDR3 is 16 amino acids. CDR3 sequence reads: CASSPWVRDSQETQYF. The CDR3 region has the DNA TGTGCCAGCAGCCCGTGGGTACGGGACAGCCAAGAGACCCAGTACTTC.

The chain recombines TRBV5-6 with TRBJ1-1, with TRBD1 matching over 7 bases. The CDR3 consists of 15 residues. Germline assignment: CDR1 SGHDT and CDR2 YYEEEE. With 4 bases clipped from V and 0 bases from J, the junction kept 6 bases outside the gene matches. CDR3 sequence: CASSPRGQMNTEAFF. Written as DNA, the CDR3 is TGTGCCAGCAGCCCCCGGGGACAGATGAACACTGAAGCTTTCTTT.

The chain uses TRBV5-1 and TRBJ2-5, with a weak D call TRBD1 (5 bases). The CDR3 has 15 amino acids. CDR1 and CDR2 from the germline V gene are SGHRS and YFSETQ. V lost 2 bases and J 5 bases, leaving 16 bases between the germline ends. The CDR3 loop reads CASSFFQGGIETQYF. As DNA, the CDR3 is TGCGCCAGCAGCTTCTTTCAGGGCGGAATCGAGACCCAGTACTTC.

The V gene is TRBV27, the J gene TRBJ2-7; perhaps D is TRBD1 or TRBD2 (6 bases each). Germline assignment: CDR1 MNHEY and CDR2 SMNVEV (reference sequence). The CDR3 runs 16 residues. Between the trimmed V and J ends, which lost 0 bases and 12 bases, there was a span of 24 bases. CDR3 residues: CASSLSAAGDNRGGYF. As DNA, the CDR3 is TGTGCCAGCAGTTTATCGGCGGCAGGGGATAACCGGGGAGGGTACTTC.

The chain couples TRBV4-3 to TRBJ1-1; 9 bases align to TRBD1. The trim removed 5 bases at V and 1 base at J, leaving 8 bases unmatched. The CDR3 has 16 residues. CDR1 is LGHNA and CDR2 is YSLEER in the germline V gene. DNA for the CDR3: TGCGCCAGCAGCGGCAACAGGGGGCAACCGAACACTGAAGCTTTCTTT. Translated, it gives CASSGNRGQPNTEAFF.

The rearrangement uses TRBV11-2 and TRBJ2-5; D possibly corresponds to TRBD1 (6 bases). CDR1 and CDR2 (germline): SGHAT, FQNNGV. This CDR3 comprises 15 residues. V was pared by 3 bases and J by 9 bases, with 20 bases between. For the CDR3, the DNA is TGTGCCAGCAGCTTGGAAATAGGGGGAATTGCGGCCCAGTACTTC. Protein: CASSLEIGGIAAQYF. Full variable domain (missing parts from reference TRBV11-2 and TRBJ2-5): EAGVAQSPRYKIIEKRQSVAFWCNPISGHATLYWYQQILGQGPKLLIQFQNNGVVDDSQLPKDRFSAERLKGVDSTLKIQPAKLEDSAVYLCASSLEIGGIAAQYFGPGTRLLVL.

The chain has TRBV7-8 and TRBJ2-3, with 9 bases identical to TRBD2. The V segment lost 1 base and the J segment 5 bases; nucleotides outside the gene matches: 4. The CDR3 consists of 15 residues. CDR1 is SGHVS and CDR2 is FQNEAQ in the germline V gene. Here the CDR3 reads CASSLVAGAEDTQYF. The CDR3 nucleotides are TGTGCCAGCAGCTTAGTAGCGGGGGCGGAAGATACGCAGTATTTT.

This chain connects TRBV29-1 to TRBJ2-5; 8 bases are shared with TRBD1. Per the germline V gene, CDR1 is SQVTM and CDR2 is ANQGSEA. With V trimmed by 5 bases and J by 4 bases, 6 bases remained unmatched. The CDR3 is 13 residues long. The chain's CDR3 is CSVSGGPTETQYF. For the CDR3, the DNA is TGCAGCGTTTCAGGGGGCCCTACAGAGACCCAGTACTTC.

J is TRBJ2-1 and V is TRBV14; 11 bases match TRBD1. The CDR3 has 15 residues. The germline V gene has CDR1 SGHDN and CDR2 FVKESK. The V and J ends lost 4 bases and 4 bases, in that order; junction bases with no gene match: 3. The DNA for the CDR3 is TGTGCCAGCAGCCGTGGACAGGGGGCGTACAATGAGCAGTTCTTC. This sequence encodes CASSRGQGAYNEQFF.

The V gene is TRBV9, the J gene TRBJ1-3; 9 nucleotides agree with TRBD1. The junction had 4 bases not matched to a gene; V was cut back by 3 bases and J by 0 bases. Germline CDR1 and CDR2: SGDLS and YYNGEE. The CDR3 has 16 amino acids. The CDR3 nucleotides are TGTGCCAGCAGCGCCGGGACAGGGTCCTCTGGAAACACCATATATTTT. It translates to CASSAGTGSSGNTIYF.

The V and J genes are TRBV11-2 and TRBJ1-3; D unresolved. The CDR3 is made up of 14 amino acids. Germline V lookup: CDR1 SGHAT, CDR2 FQNNGV. The V end lost 3 bases, the J end lost 4 bases, and 10 bases lay between the germline ends. This CDR3 is CASSFEGAGNTIYF. The CDR3 DNA sequence: TGTGCCAGCAGCTTCGAGGGAGCGGGAAACACCATATATTTT.

The DNA for the CDR3 is TGTGCCAGCAGTGAGGGACAGCTTTATGGCTACACCTTC. Translating it yields CASSEGQLYGYTF. The chain is built from TRBV27 and TRBJ1-2, with 7 positions matching TRBD1. V lost 5 bases and J lost 5; bases outside the gene matches: 5. CDR3 length: 13 amino acids. CDR1 and CDR2 (germline): MNHEY, SMNVEV (reference sequence).

The rearrangement joins TRBV4-2 to TRBJ2-7; the D gene is possibly TRBD2 (5 bases). V dropped 5 bases and J dropped 0 bases, with 11 bases sitting between them. The CDR3 runs 14 residues. Germline loops: CDR1 LGHNA, CDR2 YNFKEQ. CDR3 sequence: CASSFTGISYEQYF. The CDR3 DNA is TGTGCCAGCAGCTTCACCGGGATCTCCTACGAGCAGTACTTC.

The chain is built from TRBV2 and TRBJ1-1; D is uncertain. There are 10 residues in the CDR3. V gave up 5 bases and J gave up 3 bases, with 1 base separating them. Germline CDR1 reads SNHLY; CDR2 reads FYNNEI. CDR3 DNA: TGTGCCAGCAGTCACACTGAAGCTTTCTTT. Protein product: CASSHTEAFF.

CDR3 in amino acids: CASSQDSMDTEAFF. For the CDR3, the DNA is TGTGCCAGCAGCCAAGATTCGATGGACACTGAAGCTTTCTTT. The chain has TRBV4-2 and TRBJ1-1; D is unclear. The CDR3 runs 14 residues. The germline V gene encodes CDR1 LGHNA and CDR2 YNFKEQ. The V end lost 0 bases, the J end lost 3 bases, and 8 bases lay between the germline ends.

This chain connects TRBV7-9 to TRBJ2-4; perhaps TRBD1 as D (6 bases). Trimming shortened V by 6 bases and J by 4 bases, and 13 bases separated the two germline ends. CDR3 size: 14 residues. In germline, CDR1 is SEHNR, CDR2 FQNEAQ (reference sequence). In DNA form, the CDR3 reads TGTGCCAGCAGGGAACCGCAGGGGAAAAACATTCAGTACTTC. Translation: CASREPQGKNIQYF.

V is TRBV27 and J is TRBJ2-7; the match to TRBD1 covers 9 bases. This CDR3 has 14 residues. Germline-derived CDR1 and CDR2 are MNHEY and SMNVEV (reference sequence). With V trimmed by 3 bases and J by 8 bases, 8 bases remained unmatched. CDR3 loop: CASSLSGQGRKQYF. The CDR3 DNA reads as TGTGCCAGCAGTTTGTCGGGACAGGGACGAAAGCAGTACTTC.

With respect to this clone: The same CDR3 is also encoded by other DNA sequences in this sample. The chain employs TRBV4-1 and TRBJ2-7; TRBD2 matches at 10 bases. CDR1 is MGHRA, CDR2 YSYEKL, per germline. V dropped 1 base and J dropped 2; count of bases not matched to a gene: 2. The length of the CDR3 is 15 residues. In DNA, the CDR3 is TGCGCCAGCAGCCAAGGGCTAGCGGGAGCCTACGAGCAGTACTTC. It is translated as CASSQGLAGAYEQYF.

The gene calls are TRBV2 and TRBJ2-7; D is unresolved. The V and J ends lost 7 bases and 2 bases respectively, with 12 bases between them. The CDR3 length is 13 residues. CDR1 is SNHLY and CDR2 is FYNNEI in the germline V gene. The CDR3 is CASIRPGPYEQYF. DNA of the CDR3: TGTGCCAGCATTCGGCCCGGGCCCTACGAGCAGTACTTC.

The table lists this clone with a count of one. The chain carries TRBV13 and TRBJ2-4; 10 bases line up with TRBD1. J gave up 5 bases and V 4 bases, and 2 bases lay outside the gene matches. Germline V gene data show CDR1 as PRHDT and CDR2 as FYEKMQ (reference sequence). The CDR3 sequence is 14 residues long. CDR3 region: CASSSGTGENIQYF. The CDR3 DNA follows: TGTGCCAGCAGCTCTGGGACAGGGGAAAACATTCAGTACTTC.

In the case of this clone: At the DNA level, this CDR3 is encoded by other sequences in the same sample as well. The chain recombines TRBV18 with TRBJ2-7; 9 positions agree with TRBD1. The CDR3 runs to 15 residues. V lost 2 bases and J lost 4; bases outside the gene matches: 6. The germline CDR1 and CDR2 sequences are KGHSH and LQKENI. Written as DNA, the CDR3 is TGTGCCAGCTCACCAAGCGGGACAGGGCTTTACGAGCAGTACTTC. This codes for CASSPSGTGLYEQYF.